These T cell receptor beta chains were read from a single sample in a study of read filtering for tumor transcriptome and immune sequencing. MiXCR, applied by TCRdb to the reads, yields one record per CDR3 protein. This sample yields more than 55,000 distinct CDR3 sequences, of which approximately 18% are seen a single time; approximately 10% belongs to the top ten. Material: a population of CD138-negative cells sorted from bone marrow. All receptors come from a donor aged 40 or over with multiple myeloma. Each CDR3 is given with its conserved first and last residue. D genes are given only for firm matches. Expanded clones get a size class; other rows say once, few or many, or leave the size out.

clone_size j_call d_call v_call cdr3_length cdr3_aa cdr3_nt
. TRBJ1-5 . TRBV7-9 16 CASSNFQGPANQPQHF TGTGCCAGCAGCAATTTCCAGGGACCGGCTAATCAGCCCCAGCATTTT
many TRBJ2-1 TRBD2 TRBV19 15 CASSITAGGRNEQFF TGTGCCAGTAGTATTACAGCGGGGGGGAGGAATGAGCAGTTCTTC
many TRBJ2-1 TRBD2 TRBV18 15 CASSPRGLDMNEQFF TGTGCCAGCTCACCCCGGGGACTAGACATGAATGAGCAGTTCTTC
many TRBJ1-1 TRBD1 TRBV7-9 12 CASSRTGTEAFF TGTGCCAGCAGCCGGACAGGCACTGAAGCTTTCTTT
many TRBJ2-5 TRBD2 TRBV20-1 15 CSAELAGEYQETQYF TGCAGTGCCGAACTAGCGGGGGAGTACCAAGAGACCCAGTACTTC
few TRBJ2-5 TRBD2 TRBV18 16 CASSPGTSGVEVTQYF TGTGCCAGCTCACCCGGGACTAGCGGGGTCGAAGTGACCCAGTACTTC
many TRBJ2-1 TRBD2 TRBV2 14 CASRGGSSYNEQFF TGTGCCAGCAGGGGGGGGTCATCCTACAATGAGCAGTTCTTC
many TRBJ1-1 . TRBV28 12 CASSLQGNEAFF TGTGCCAGCAGTTTACAGGGTAATGAAGCTTTCTTT
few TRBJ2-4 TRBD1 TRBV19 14 CASSPRDRGNIQYF TGTGCCAGTAGTCCCCGGGACAGGGGAAACATTCAGTACTTC
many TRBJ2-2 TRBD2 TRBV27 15 CASSPRLAYTGELFF TGTGCCAGCAGCCCTCGACTAGCGTACACCGGGGAGCTGTTTTTT